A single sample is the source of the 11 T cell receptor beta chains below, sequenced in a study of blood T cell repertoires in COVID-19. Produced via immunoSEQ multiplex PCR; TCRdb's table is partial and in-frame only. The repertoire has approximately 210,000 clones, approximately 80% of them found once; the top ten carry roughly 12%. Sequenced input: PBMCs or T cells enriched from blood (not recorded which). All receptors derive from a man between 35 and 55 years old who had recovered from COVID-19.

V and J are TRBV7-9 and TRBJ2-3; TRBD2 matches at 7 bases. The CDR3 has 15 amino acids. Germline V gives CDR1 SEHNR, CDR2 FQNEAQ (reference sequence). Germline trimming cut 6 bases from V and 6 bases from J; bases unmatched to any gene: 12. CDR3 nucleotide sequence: TGTGCCAGCAGTCCCTATGGGGAGGGAGCGGATACGCAGTATTTT. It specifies CASSPYGEGADTQYF.

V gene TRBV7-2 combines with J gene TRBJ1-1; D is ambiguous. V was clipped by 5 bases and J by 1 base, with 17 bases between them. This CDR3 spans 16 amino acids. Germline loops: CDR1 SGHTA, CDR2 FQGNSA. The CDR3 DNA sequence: TGTGCCAGCAGCAGGCGCGGTCCCACTCAGAACACTGAAGCTTTCTTT. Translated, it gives CASSRRGPTQNTEAFF. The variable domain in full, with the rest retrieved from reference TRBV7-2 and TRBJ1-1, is GAGVSQSPSNKVTEKGKDVELRCDPISGHTALYWYRQSLGQGLEFLIYFQGNSAPDKSGLPSDRFSAERTGGSVSTLTIQRTQQEDSAVYLCASSRRGPTQNTEAFFGQGTRLTVV.

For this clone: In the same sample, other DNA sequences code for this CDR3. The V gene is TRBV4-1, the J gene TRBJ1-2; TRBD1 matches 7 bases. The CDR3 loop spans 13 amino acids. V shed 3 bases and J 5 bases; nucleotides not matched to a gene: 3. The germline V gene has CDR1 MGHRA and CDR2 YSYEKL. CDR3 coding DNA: TGCGCCAGCAGCCAGGCAGGGGGATATGGCTACACCTTC. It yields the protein CASSQAGGYGYTF.

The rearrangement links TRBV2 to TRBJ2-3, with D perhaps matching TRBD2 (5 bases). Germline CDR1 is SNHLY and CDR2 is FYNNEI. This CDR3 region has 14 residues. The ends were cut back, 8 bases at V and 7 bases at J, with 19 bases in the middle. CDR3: CASADSTGIHTQYF. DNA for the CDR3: TGTGCCAGCGCCGATAGTACCGGGATCCATACGCAGTATTTT.

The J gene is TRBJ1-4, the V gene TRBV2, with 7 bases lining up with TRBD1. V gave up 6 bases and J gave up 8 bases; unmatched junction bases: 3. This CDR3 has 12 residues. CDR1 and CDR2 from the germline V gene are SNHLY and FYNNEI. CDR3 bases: TGTGCCAGCAGCCAGGGGGACGAAAAACTGTTTTTT. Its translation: CASSQGDEKLFF. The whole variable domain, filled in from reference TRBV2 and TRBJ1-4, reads EPEVTQTPSHQVTQMGQEVILRCVPISNHLYFYWYRQILGQKVEFLVSFYNNEISEKSEIFDDQFSVERPDGSNFTLKIRSTKLEDSAMYFCASSQGDEKLFFGSGTQLSVL.

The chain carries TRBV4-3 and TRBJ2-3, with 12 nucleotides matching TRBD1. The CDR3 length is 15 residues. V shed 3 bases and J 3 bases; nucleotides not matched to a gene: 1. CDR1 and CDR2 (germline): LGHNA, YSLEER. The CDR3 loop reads CASSQGQGATDTQYF. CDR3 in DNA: TGCGCCAGCAGCCAGGGACAGGGGGCAACAGATACGCAGTATTTT.

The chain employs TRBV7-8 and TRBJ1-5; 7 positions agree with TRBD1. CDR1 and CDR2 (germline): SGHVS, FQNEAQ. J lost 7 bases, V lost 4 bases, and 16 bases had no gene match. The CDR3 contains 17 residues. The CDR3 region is CASSSLIGAGGWQPQHF. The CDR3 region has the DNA TGTGCCAGCAGCTCCCTTATCGGGGCAGGGGGATGGCAGCCCCAGCATTTT.

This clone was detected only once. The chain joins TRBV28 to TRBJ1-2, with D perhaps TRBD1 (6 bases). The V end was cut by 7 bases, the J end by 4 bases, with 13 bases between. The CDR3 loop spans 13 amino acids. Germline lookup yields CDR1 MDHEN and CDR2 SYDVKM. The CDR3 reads CASKMTGVYGYTF. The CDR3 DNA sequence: TGTGCCAGCAAGATGACAGGCGTCTATGGCTACACCTTC.

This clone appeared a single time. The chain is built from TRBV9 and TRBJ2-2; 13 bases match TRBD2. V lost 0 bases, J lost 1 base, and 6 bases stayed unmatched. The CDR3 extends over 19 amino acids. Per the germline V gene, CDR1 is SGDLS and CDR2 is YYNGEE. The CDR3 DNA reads TGTGCCAGCAGCGTAGGTGGTTGGACTAGCGGGAGGAACACCGGGGAGCTGTTTTTT. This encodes CASSVGGWTSGRNTGELFF.

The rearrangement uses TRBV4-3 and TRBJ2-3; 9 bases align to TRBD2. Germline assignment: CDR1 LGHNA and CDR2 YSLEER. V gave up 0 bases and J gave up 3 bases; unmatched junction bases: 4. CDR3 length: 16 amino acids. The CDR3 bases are TGCGCCAGCAGCCAAGAGTACAGCGGGGGGACAGATACGCAGTATTTT. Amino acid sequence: CASSQEYSGGTDTQYF.

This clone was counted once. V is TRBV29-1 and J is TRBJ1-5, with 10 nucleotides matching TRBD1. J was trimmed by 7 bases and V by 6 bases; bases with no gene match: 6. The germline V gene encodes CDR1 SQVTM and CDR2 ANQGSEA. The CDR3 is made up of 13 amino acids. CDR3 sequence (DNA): TGCAGCGTGGGACAGGGGATAGGGCAGCCCCAGCATTTT. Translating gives CSVGQGIGQPQHF.